These T cell receptor beta chains were read from a single sample in a study of T cell responses to AZD1222 COVID-19 vaccine. Here immunoSEQ multiplex PCR was the method, and the copy in TCRdb shows in-frame clones only, minus some. The sample has about 80,000 clones, approximately 90% seen once; the top ten hold roughly 8%. The input for sequencing was peripheral blood, taken 28 days after the second AZD1222 dose. The receptors stem from an adult who received the AZD1222 COVID-19 vaccine. CDR3s include the opening cysteine and the closing phenylalanine or tryptophan. Fields, in order: D gene, J gene, V gene, clone size, CDR3 protein, CDR3 DNA. The D gene is left open where the match is weak. Rows may omit the clone size; those that give it use once, few, many or a size class.

d_call: NA; j_call: TRBJ1-2; v_call: TRBV10-3; clone_size: NA; cdr3_aa: CATMTSYGYTF; cdr3_nt: TGTGCCACTATGACAAGCTATGGCTACACCTTC
d_call: NA; j_call: TRBJ1-4; v_call: TRBV10-3; clone_size: NA; cdr3_aa: CAISDSKRAGLINEKLFF; cdr3_nt: TGTGCCATCAGTGACTCGAAGAGGGCCGGGCTCATTAATGAAAAACTGTTTTTT
d_call: NA; j_call: TRBJ2-7; v_call: TRBV5-4; clone_size: few; cdr3_aa: CASSSGNQYEQYF; cdr3_nt: TGTGCCAGCAGCTCCGGGAACCAATACGAGCAGTACTTC
d_call: NA; j_call: TRBJ2-5; v_call: TRBV6-1; clone_size: NA; cdr3_aa: CASSERGETQYF; cdr3_nt: TGTGCCAGCAGTGAGCGGGGAGAGACCCAGTACTTC
d_call: TRBD1; j_call: TRBJ2-7; v_call: TRBV30; clone_size: NA; cdr3_aa: CAWGTGQGGPQYF; cdr3_nt: TGTGCCTGGGGGACGGGACAGGGAGGGCCGCAGTACTTC
d_call: NA; j_call: TRBJ2-1; v_call: TRBV7-2; clone_size: NA; cdr3_aa: CASSLAQEEFF; cdr3_nt: TGTGCCAGCAGCTTAGCACAGGAGGAGTTCTTC
d_call: NA; j_call: TRBJ2-1; v_call: TRBV27; clone_size: NA; cdr3_aa: CASRPGRSSYNEQFF; cdr3_nt: TGTGCCAGCAGGCCGGGACGGAGCTCCTACAATGAGCAGTTCTTC
d_call: TRBD1; j_call: TRBJ1-4; v_call: TRBV29-1; clone_size: NA; cdr3_aa: CSVRTGVEKLFF; cdr3_nt: TGCAGCGTAAGGACAGGGGTTGAAAAACTGTTTTTT
d_call: NA; j_call: TRBJ1-5; v_call: TRBV5-6; clone_size: NA; cdr3_aa: CASSFTRGRNQPQHF; cdr3_nt: TGTGCCAGCAGCTTTACCAGGGGACGCAATCAGCCCCAGCATTTT
d_call: NA; j_call: TRBJ2-5; v_call: TRBV24-1; clone_size: NA; cdr3_aa: CATSDRGFGTNQETQYF; cdr3_nt: TGTGCCACCAGTGATAGGGGGTTCGGGACCAACCAAGAGACCCAGTACTTC
d_call: NA; j_call: TRBJ1-5; v_call: TRBV28; clone_size: NA; cdr3_aa: CASSRIIQMPQHF; cdr3_nt: TGTGCCAGCAGTCGGATTATTCAAATGCCCCAGCATTTT
d_call: TRBD2; j_call: TRBJ2-5; v_call: TRBV7-2; clone_size: NA; cdr3_aa: CASSFQLAGGETQYF; cdr3_nt: TGTGCCAGCAGCTTCCAACTAGCGGGAGGGGAGACCCAGTACTTC
d_call: NA; j_call: TRBJ2-1; v_call: TRBV6-5; clone_size: once; cdr3_aa: CASSYTLGQREQFF; cdr3_nt: TGTGCCAGCAGTTACACGTTAGGGCAGCGTGAGCAGTTCTTC
d_call: NA; j_call: TRBJ2-2; v_call: TRBV2; clone_size: NA; cdr3_aa: CASSSVLSGPNTGELFF; cdr3_nt: TGTGCCAGCAGTTCAGTTCTCTCCGGGCCGAACACCGGGGAGCTGTTTTTT
d_call: NA; j_call: TRBJ1-1; v_call: TRBV2; clone_size: NA; cdr3_aa: CASSVRGNTEAFF; cdr3_nt: TGTGCCAGCAGTGTAAGGGGGAACACTGAAGCTTTCTTT
d_call: NA; j_call: TRBJ2-7; v_call: TRBV19; clone_size: NA; cdr3_aa: CASSLGHAVYEQYF; cdr3_nt: TGTGCCAGTAGTCTGGGACACGCAGTCTACGAGCAGTACTTC
d_call: TRBD2; j_call: TRBJ2-5; v_call: TRBV3-1/TRBV3-2; clone_size: NA; cdr3_aa: CASSSRTSGETQYF; cdr3_nt: TGTGCCAGCAGCTCTCGGACTAGCGGGGAGACCCAGTACTTC
d_call: NA; j_call: TRBJ2-5; v_call: TRBV5-1; clone_size: once; cdr3_aa: CASSLGDKLNQETQYF; cdr3_nt: TGCGCCAGCAGCTTGGGGGATAAACTGAATCAAGAGACCCAGTACTTC
d_call: NA; j_call: TRBJ2-5; v_call: TRBV15; clone_size: NA; cdr3_aa: CATSRAVGGETQYF; cdr3_nt: TGTGCCACCAGCAGAGCGGTGGGGGGAGAGACCCAGTACTTC
d_call: NA; j_call: TRBJ2-7; v_call: TRBV2; clone_size: NA; cdr3_aa: CASSHGVDEQYF; cdr3_nt: TGTGCCAGCAGCCATGGGGTGGACGAGCAGTACTTC
d_call: TRBD1; j_call: TRBJ2-7; v_call: TRBV4-1; clone_size: NA; cdr3_aa: CASSQYPGQATYEQYF; cdr3_nt: TGCGCCAGCAGCCAATATCCGGGACAGGCTACCTACGAGCAGTACTTC
d_call: TRBD1; j_call: TRBJ2-5; v_call: TRBV29-1; clone_size: NA; cdr3_aa: CSAPGQGVQETQYF; cdr3_nt: TGCAGCGCCCCGGGACAGGGGGTCCAAGAGACCCAGTACTTC
d_call: NA; j_call: TRBJ1-3; v_call: TRBV25-1; clone_size: NA; cdr3_aa: CAASSLSSGNTIYF; cdr3_nt: TGTGCCGCCTCGTCCCTGAGCTCTGGAAACACCATATATTTT
d_call: TRBD2; j_call: TRBJ2-3; v_call: TRBV10-3; clone_size: NA; cdr3_aa: CAISSPREGSGDTQYF; cdr3_nt: TGTGCCATCAGCTCCCCCAGGGAGGGATCAGGAGATACGCAGTATTTT
d_call: NA; j_call: TRBJ1-3; v_call: TRBV9; clone_size: NA; cdr3_aa: CASSEGLSGNTIYF; cdr3_nt: TGTGCCAGCAGCGAGGGTCTTTCTGGAAACACCATATATTTT
d_call: NA; j_call: TRBJ2-7; v_call: TRBV11-2; clone_size: NA; cdr3_aa: CASSASRGSYEQYF; cdr3_nt: TGTGCCAGCAGCGCCTCCAGGGGCTCCTACGAGCAGTACTTC
d_call: NA; j_call: TRBJ2-4; v_call: TRBV10-2; clone_size: NA; cdr3_aa: CASSESGGAAKNIQYF; cdr3_nt: TGCGCCAGCAGTGAGTCGGGGGGGGCGGCCAAAAACATTCAGTACTTC
d_call: TRBD2; j_call: TRBJ2-7; v_call: TRBV13; clone_size: NA; cdr3_aa: CASSLRSAGAGASYEQYF; cdr3_nt: TGTGCCAGCAGCCTGAGGTCAGCGGGGGCAGGCGCCTCCTACGAGCAGTACTTC
d_call: TRBD2; j_call: TRBJ2-2; v_call: TRBV28; clone_size: NA; cdr3_aa: CASSPPSGGYTGELFF; cdr3_nt: TGTGCCAGCAGCCCCCCCAGCGGGGGATACACCGGGGAGCTGTTTTTT
d_call: NA; j_call: TRBJ1-2; v_call: TRBV24-1; clone_size: NA; cdr3_aa: CATSDFRQFIGYTF; cdr3_nt: TGTGCCACCAGTGATTTTCGACAGTTCATTGGCTACACCTTC
d_call: NA; j_call: TRBJ2-3; v_call: TRBV7-9; clone_size: once; cdr3_aa: CASSLAGRNTDTQYF; cdr3_nt: TGTGCCAGCAGCTTAGCGGGAAGAAACACAGATACGCAGTATTTT
d_call: TRBD1; j_call: TRBJ2-2; v_call: TRBV6-5; clone_size: once; cdr3_aa: CASRRQGQMGELFF; cdr3_nt: TGTGCCAGCAGACGACAGGGGCAAATGGGGGAGCTGTTTTTT
d_call: NA; j_call: TRBJ2-5; v_call: TRBV5-4; clone_size: NA; cdr3_aa: CASSPTSLETQYF; cdr3_nt: TGTGCCAGCAGCCCAACGAGCTTAGAGACCCAGTACTTC
d_call: NA; j_call: TRBJ1-5; v_call: TRBV27; clone_size: NA; cdr3_aa: CATREGGDGQPQHF; cdr3_nt: TGTGCCACCAGAGAAGGGGGAGATGGCCAGCCCCAGCATTTT
d_call: TRBD2; j_call: TRBJ2-7; v_call: TRBV3-1/TRBV3-2; clone_size: NA; cdr3_aa: CASSQEGGSREQYF; cdr3_nt: TGTGCCAGCAGCCAAGAGGGCGGGAGCCGGGAGCAGTACTTC
d_call: NA; j_call: TRBJ2-1; v_call: TRBV6-2/TRBV6-3; clone_size: NA; cdr3_aa: CASSYPERGGGEQFF; cdr3_nt: TGTGCCAGCAGTTACCCAGAACGGGGAGGGGGTGAGCAGTTCTTC
d_call: NA; j_call: TRBJ2-7; v_call: TRBV29-1; clone_size: once; cdr3_aa: CSVEVTARNEQYF; cdr3_nt: TGCAGCGTTGAAGTCACAGCAAGGAACGAGCAGTACTTC
d_call: NA; j_call: TRBJ2-5; v_call: TRBV19; clone_size: once; cdr3_aa: CASSMPGARETQYF; cdr3_nt: TGTGCCAGTAGTATGCCGGGGGCTCGGGAGACCCAGTACTTC
d_call: NA; j_call: TRBJ2-2; v_call: TRBV29-1; clone_size: NA; cdr3_aa: CSVEGPGELFF; cdr3_nt: TGCAGCGTAGAAGGGCCCGGGGAGCTGTTTTTT
d_call: NA; j_call: TRBJ1-2; v_call: TRBV10-2; clone_size: NA; cdr3_aa: CASTDGPYGYTF; cdr3_nt: TGCGCCAGCACCGACGGGCCCTATGGCTACACCTTC
d_call: TRBD1; j_call: TRBJ2-5; v_call: TRBV3-1/TRBV3-2; clone_size: NA; cdr3_aa: CASSRTGGRETQYF; cdr3_nt: TGTGCCAGCAGCCGGACAGGGGGCCGGGAGACCCAGTACTTC
d_call: TRBD1; j_call: TRBJ2-7; v_call: TRBV28; clone_size: NA; cdr3_aa: CASSPTLGDRGTYEQYF; cdr3_nt: TGTGCCAGCAGTCCTACGTTAGGGGACAGGGGTACCTACGAGCAGTACTTC
d_call: NA; j_call: TRBJ1-5; v_call: TRBV28; clone_size: NA; cdr3_aa: CASSLSRPREPQHF; cdr3_nt: TGTGCCAGCAGTTTATCTCGCCCGAGGGAGCCCCAGCATTTT
d_call: TRBD1; j_call: TRBJ1-5; v_call: TRBV19; clone_size: NA; cdr3_aa: CASTKGDRDNQPQHF; cdr3_nt: TGTGCCAGTACCAAAGGGGACAGAGATAATCAGCCCCAGCATTTT
d_call: TRBD2; j_call: TRBJ2-7; v_call: TRBV2; clone_size: once; cdr3_aa: CASSVLAEIPGQYF; cdr3_nt: TGTGCCAGCAGCGTTCTAGCGGAAATTCCGGGGCAGTACTTC
d_call: NA; j_call: TRBJ2-1; v_call: TRBV28; clone_size: NA; cdr3_aa: CASSFPNLNEQFF; cdr3_nt: TGTGCCAGCAGTTTCCCTAATCTGAATGAGCAGTTCTTC
d_call: TRBD1; j_call: TRBJ2-1; v_call: TRBV11-2; clone_size: NA; cdr3_aa: CASSTRQGIGNEQFF; cdr3_nt: TGTGCCAGCAGCACGCGACAGGGCATCGGTAATGAGCAGTTCTTC
d_call: NA; j_call: TRBJ2-2; v_call: TRBV11-3; clone_size: NA; cdr3_aa: CASSFRLTGELFF; cdr3_nt: TGTGCCAGCAGCTTCAGGCTCACCGGGGAGCTGTTTTTT
d_call: NA; j_call: TRBJ1-6; v_call: TRBV12-3/TRBV12-4; clone_size: NA; cdr3_aa: CASSWDLRSPLHF; cdr3_nt: TGTGCCAGCAGTTGGGACCTAAGGTCACCCCTCCACTTT
d_call: TRBD1; j_call: TRBJ2-2; v_call: TRBV2; clone_size: NA; cdr3_aa: CASMRGQGGTGELFF; cdr3_nt: TGTGCCAGCATGCGGGGACAGGGCGGAACCGGGGAGCTGTTTTTT